This T cell receptor beta chain was retrieved from a study of T cells in women clearing cervical HPV infection. Study-level findings and limits: CIN3+ cases had significantly higher TCR richness than controls; evenness did not differ.

The CDR3 sequence is 16 residues long. Germline CDR1 and CDR2: MGHRA and YSYEKL. Trimming at V came to 0 bases and at J to 3 bases, leaving 7 bases not matched to a gene. A word on this clone: Its cognate antigen is unknown. The read ends 3 residues early relative to the CDR3; the germline J gene fills the gap.

TCRdb keeps only in-frame clones here, not all; method: immunoSEQ multiplex PCR. This sample's clone table lists about 39,000 clones. This TCR was sampled from a woman aged 18-70 years with a cervical HPV16 infection that either progressed to CIN3+ or cleared (not recorded which). The gene calls are TRBV4-1 and TRBJ1-2; 7 bases align to TRBD1. The sample was blood buffy coat. CDR3 DNA (partial): TGCGCCAGCAGCCAAGATAGGAGGGGGCGCGACTATGGC. It is translated as CASSQDRRGRDYG. The CDR3, in full, reads CASSQDRRGRDYGYTF.